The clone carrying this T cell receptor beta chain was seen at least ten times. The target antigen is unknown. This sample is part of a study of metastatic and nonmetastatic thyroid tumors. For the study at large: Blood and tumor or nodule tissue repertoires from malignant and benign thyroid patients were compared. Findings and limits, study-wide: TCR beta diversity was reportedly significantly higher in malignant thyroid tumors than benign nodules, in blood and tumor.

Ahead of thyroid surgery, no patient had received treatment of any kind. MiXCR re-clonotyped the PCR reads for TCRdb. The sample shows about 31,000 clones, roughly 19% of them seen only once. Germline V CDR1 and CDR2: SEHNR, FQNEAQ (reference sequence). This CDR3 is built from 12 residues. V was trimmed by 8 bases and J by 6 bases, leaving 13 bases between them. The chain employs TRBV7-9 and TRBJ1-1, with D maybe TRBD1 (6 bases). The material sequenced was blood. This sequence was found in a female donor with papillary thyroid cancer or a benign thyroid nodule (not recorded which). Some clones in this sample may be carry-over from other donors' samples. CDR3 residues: CASVDRPAEAFF. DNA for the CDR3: TGTGCCAGCGTTGACAGGCCCGCTGAAGCTTTCTTT. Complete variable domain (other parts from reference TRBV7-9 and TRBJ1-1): DTGVSQNPRHKITKRGQNVTFRCDPISEHNRLYWYRQTLGQGPEFLTYFQNEAQLEKSRLLSDRFSAERPKGSFSTLEIQRTEQGDSAMYLCASVDRPAEAFFGQGTRLTVV.